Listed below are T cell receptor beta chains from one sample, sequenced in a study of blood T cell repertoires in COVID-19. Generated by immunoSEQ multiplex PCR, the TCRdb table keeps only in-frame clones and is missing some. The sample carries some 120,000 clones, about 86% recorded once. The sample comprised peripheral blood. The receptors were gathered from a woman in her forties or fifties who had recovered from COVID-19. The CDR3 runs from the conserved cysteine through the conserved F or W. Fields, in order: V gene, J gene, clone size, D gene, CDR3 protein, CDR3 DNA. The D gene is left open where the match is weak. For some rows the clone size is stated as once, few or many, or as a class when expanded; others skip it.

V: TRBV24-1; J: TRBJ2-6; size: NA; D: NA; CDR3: CATSDPDRTLASGANVLTF; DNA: TGTGCCACCAGTGATCCCGACAGGACCCTAGCCTCTGGGGCCAACGTCCTGACTTTC
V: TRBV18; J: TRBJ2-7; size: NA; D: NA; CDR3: CASSTTAGEQYF; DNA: TGTGCCAGCTCAACCACAGCAGGGGAGCAGTACTTC
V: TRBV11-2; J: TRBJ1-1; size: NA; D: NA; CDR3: CASSSLTRARGTEAFF; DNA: TGTGCCAGCAGCTCTCTTACAAGGGCACGGGGCACTGAAGCTTTCTTT
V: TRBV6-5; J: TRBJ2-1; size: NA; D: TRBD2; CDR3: CASSYFLAGMNEQFF; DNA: TGTGCCAGCAGTTACTTTCTAGCGGGTATGAATGAGCAGTTCTTC
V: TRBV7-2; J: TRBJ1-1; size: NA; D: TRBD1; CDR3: CASIRNRDRGSEAFF; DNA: TGTGCCAGCATCCGTAACCGGGACAGGGGTTCTGAAGCTTTCTTT
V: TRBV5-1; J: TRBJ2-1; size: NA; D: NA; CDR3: CASIPTAGSYNEQFF; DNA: TGCGCCAGCATTCCCACCGCGGGCTCCTACAATGAGCAGTTCTTC
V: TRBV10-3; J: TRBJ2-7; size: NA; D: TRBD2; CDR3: CAISKNSGRLTYEQYF; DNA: TGTGCCATCAGCAAAAATAGCGGGAGGCTAACCTACGAGCAGTACTTC
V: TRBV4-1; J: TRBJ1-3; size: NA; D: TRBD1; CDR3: CASSQDFQGAGNTIYF; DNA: TGCGCCAGCAGCCAAGATTTCCAGGGGGCTGGAAACACCATATATTTT
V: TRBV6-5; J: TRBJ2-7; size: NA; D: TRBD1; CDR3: CASSYSGTGIYEQYF; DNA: TGTGCCAGCAGCTACTCCGGGACAGGGATCTACGAGCAGTACTTC
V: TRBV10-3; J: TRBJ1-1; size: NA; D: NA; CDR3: CAISERGQLTEAFF; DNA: TGTGCCATCAGTGAGAGAGGGCAACTCACTGAAGCTTTCTTT
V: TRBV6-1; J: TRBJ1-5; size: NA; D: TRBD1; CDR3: CASSDGQAYQPQHF; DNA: TGTGCCAGCAGTGACGGACAGGCCTATCAGCCCCAGCATTTT
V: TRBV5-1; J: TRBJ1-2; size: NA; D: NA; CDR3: CASSSGGPYGYTF; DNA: TGCGCCAGCAGCTCAGGAGGTCCCTATGGCTACACCTTC
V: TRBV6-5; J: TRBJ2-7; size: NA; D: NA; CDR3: CASSGEQTFFSEQYF; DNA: TGTGCCAGCAGCGGAGAGCAGACGTTCTTTAGCGAGCAGTACTTC
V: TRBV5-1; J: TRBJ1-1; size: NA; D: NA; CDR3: CASSSQGAEAFF; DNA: TGCGCCAGCAGCTCGCAGGGTGCTGAAGCTTTCTTT
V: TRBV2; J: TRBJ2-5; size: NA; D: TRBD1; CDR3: CASRAGTASETQYF; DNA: TGTGCCAGCAGGGCCGGGACAGCGTCGGAGACCCAGTACTTC
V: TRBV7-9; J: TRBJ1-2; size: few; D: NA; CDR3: CASSLSAHRGATGYTF; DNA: TGTGCCAGCAGCTTATCTGCCCATCGAGGAGCAACTGGCTACACCTTC
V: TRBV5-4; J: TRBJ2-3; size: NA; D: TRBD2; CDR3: CASGKVAGLGTDTQYF; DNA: TGTGCCAGCGGCAAGGTAGCGGGATTGGGCACAGATACGCAGTATTTT
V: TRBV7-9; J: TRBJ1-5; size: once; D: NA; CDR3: CASSPMTAKPQHF; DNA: TGTGCCAGCAGCCCCATGACTGCCAAGCCCCAGCATTTT
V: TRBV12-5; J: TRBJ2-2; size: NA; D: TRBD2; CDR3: CASGLTPDGRVGTGELFF; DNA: TGTGCTAGTGGTTTGACCCCGGACGGGAGGGTGGGCACCGGGGAGCTGTTTTTT
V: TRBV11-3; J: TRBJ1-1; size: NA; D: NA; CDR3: CASSLSGTGNTEAFF; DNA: TGTGCCAGCAGCTTAAGCGGGACGGGGAACACTGAAGCTTTCTTT
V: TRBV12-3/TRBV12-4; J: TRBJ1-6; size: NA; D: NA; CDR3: CASSAPLGSPLHF; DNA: TGTGCCAGCAGTGCCCCCTTGGGCTCACCCCTCCACTTT
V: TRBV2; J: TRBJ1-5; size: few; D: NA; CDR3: CASRETGNQPQHF; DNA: TGTGCCAGCAGAGAAACAGGCAATCAGCCCCAGCATTTT
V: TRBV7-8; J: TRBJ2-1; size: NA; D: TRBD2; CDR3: CASSPRITSGRGNEQFF; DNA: TGTGCCAGCAGCCCGAGAATAACTAGCGGGAGGGGCAATGAGCAGTTCTTC
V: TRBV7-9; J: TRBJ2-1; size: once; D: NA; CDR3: CASSRVESSYNEQFF; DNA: TGTGCCAGCAGCCGAGTAGAAAGCTCCTACAATGAGCAGTTCTTC
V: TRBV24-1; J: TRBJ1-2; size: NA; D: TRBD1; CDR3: CATSEPGQGDRGYTF; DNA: TGTGCCACCAGTGAGCCCGGACAGGGGGATCGTGGCTACACCTTC
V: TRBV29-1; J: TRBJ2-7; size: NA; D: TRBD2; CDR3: CSVSPVGLGTRKEQYF; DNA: TGCAGCGTTTCGCCGGTTGGTTTGGGGACTAGAAAGGAGCAGTACTTC
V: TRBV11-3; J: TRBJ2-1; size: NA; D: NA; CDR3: CASSLGSREQFF; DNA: TGTGCCAGCAGCTTAGGTTCGCGGGAGCAGTTCTTC
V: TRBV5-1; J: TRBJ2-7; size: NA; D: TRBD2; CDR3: CASSSLAGADEQYF; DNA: TGCGCCAGCAGCTCTTTAGCGGGGGCGGACGAGCAGTACTTC
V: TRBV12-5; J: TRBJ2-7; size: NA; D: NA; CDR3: CASGSHPETAYEQYF; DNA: TGTGCTAGTGGTTCGCACCCGGAGACAGCCTACGAGCAGTACTTC
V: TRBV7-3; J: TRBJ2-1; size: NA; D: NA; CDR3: CASSLSLPLAANEQFF; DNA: TGTGCCAGCAGCTTATCCCTACCCCTAGCCGCCAATGAGCAGTTCTTC
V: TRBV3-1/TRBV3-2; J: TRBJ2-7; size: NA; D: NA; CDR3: CASSQARASSYEQYF; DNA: TGTGCCAGCAGCCAAGCAAGAGCGAGCTCCTACGAGCAGTACTTC
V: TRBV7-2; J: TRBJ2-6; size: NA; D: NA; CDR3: CASTRGGESGANVLTF; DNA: TGTGCCAGCACTAGGGGGGGTGAGTCTGGGGCCAACGTCCTGACTTTC
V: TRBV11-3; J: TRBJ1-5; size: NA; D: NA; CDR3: CASSLYGSAQHF; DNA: TGTGCCAGCAGCTTATACGGGTCGGCCCAGCATTTT
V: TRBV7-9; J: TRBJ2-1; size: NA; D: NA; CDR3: CASSLYLGNEQFF; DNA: TGTGCCAGCAGCTTATATCTCGGCAATGAGCAGTTCTTC
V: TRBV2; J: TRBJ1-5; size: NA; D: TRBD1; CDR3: CASSPQETGLGQPQHF; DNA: TGTGCCAGCAGTCCACAAGAGACAGGGCTTGGGCAGCCCCAGCATTTT
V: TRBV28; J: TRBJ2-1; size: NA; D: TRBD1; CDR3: CASRKQGAAQFF; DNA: TGTGCCAGCAGAAAACAGGGGGCTGCGCAGTTCTTC
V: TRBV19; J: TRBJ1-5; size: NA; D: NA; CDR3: CASSIEAREGNQPQHF; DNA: TGTGCCAGTAGTATAGAGGCCAGGGAGGGCAATCAGCCCCAGCATTTT
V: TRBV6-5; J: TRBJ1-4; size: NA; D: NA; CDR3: CASSYSGAEKLFF; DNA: TGTGCCAGCAGTTACTCGGGGGCTGAAAAACTGTTTTTT
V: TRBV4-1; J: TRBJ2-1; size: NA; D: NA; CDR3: CASSRDIEQFF; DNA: TGCGCCAGCAGCCGCGATATTGAGCAGTTCTTC
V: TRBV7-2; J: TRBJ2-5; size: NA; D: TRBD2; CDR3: CASNKRLAGGGETQYF; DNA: TGTGCCAGCAACAAAAGGCTAGCGGGAGGGGGGGAGACCCAGTACTTC
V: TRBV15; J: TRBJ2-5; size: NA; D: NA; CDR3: CATSRASQETQYF; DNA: TGTGCCACCAGCAGAGCCTCTCAAGAGACCCAGTACTTC
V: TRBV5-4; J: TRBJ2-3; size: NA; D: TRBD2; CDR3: CASSLALAGGLTDTQYF; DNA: TGTGCCAGCAGCTTGGCTTTAGCGGGAGGGCTGACAGATACGCAGTATTTT
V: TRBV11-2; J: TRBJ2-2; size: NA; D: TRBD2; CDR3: CASSLGLAGGLDTGELFF; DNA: TGTGCCAGCAGCCTTGGACTAGCGGGGGGACTAGACACCGGGGAGCTGTTTTTT
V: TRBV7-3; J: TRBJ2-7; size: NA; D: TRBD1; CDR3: CASSLTTGGGSGAEQYF; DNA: TGTGCCAGCAGCTTAACCACAGGGGGTGGCTCGGGCGCCGAGCAGTACTTC
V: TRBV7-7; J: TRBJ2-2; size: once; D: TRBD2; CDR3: CASSLGAGGNTGELFF; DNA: TGTGCCAGCAGCTTAGGAGCGGGGGGGAACACCGGGGAGCTGTTTTTT